A selection of T cell receptor beta chains follows, all from one sample in a study of patients and donors after allogeneic stem cell transplantation. TCRdb analysed the RT-PCR reads with MiXCR anew, one entry per CDR3 protein. Of over 400,000 distinct CDR3 sequences in the sample, 15% to 20% are singletons; the top ten hold less than 8%. The sequencing sample was made of blood, either unsorted or a sorted T cell fraction (not recorded which). The receptors here all came from a human donor who was either an allogeneic HSCT recipient or a stem cell or donor lymphocyte infusion donor (not recorded which). It is not recorded whose cells these are; they may come from a transplant donor. CDR3s include the opening cysteine and the closing phenylalanine or tryptophan.

J: TRBJ2-7
length: 18
V: TRBV18
CDR3: CASSPPFSGSRGLYEQYF

J: TRBJ2-7
length: 14
V: TRBV12-3/TRBV12-4
CDR3: CASSRTWLGYEQYF

J: TRBJ1-2
length: 15
V: TRBV2
CDR3: CASSDQPPGTGGYTF

J: TRBJ2-7
length: 17
V: TRBV7-2
CDR3: CASSLRTSGGGNHEQYF

J: TRBJ2-7
length: 13
V: TRBV12-3/TRBV12-4
CDR3: CASSFRQAYEQYF

J: TRBJ2-7
length: 15
V: TRBV6-2/TRBV6-3
CDR3: CASWTRDTVSYEQYF

J: TRBJ2-7
length: 14
V: TRBV18
CDR3: CASSPRTGSYEQYF

J: TRBJ1-6
length: 16
V: TRBV12-3/TRBV12-4
CDR3: CASSLGGSSYNSPLHF

J: TRBJ2-6
length: 13
V: TRBV7-6
CDR3: CASSQGGANVLTF

J: TRBJ2-1
length: 14
V: TRBV14
CDR3: CASSPHSRYNEQFF

J: TRBJ1-2
length: 14
V: TRBV6-1
CDR3: CASTPVGVWYGYTF

J: TRBJ2-1
length: 15
V: TRBV20-1
CDR3: CSARVPSNSYNEQFF

J: TRBJ1-2
length: 13
V: TRBV12-3/TRBV12-4
CDR3: CASSLGGVGGYTF

J: TRBJ2-3
length: 16
V: TRBV28
CDR3: CASTTPRTGAGDTQYF

J: TRBJ2-2
length: 14
V: TRBV19
CDR3: CASRRQGFTGELFF

J: TRBJ2-2
length: 17
V: TRBV20-1
CDR3: CSARGPSGSTGAGELFF

J: TRBJ2-7
length: 13
V: TRBV15
CDR3: CATSRDRSDEQYF

J: TRBJ2-1
length: 15
V: TRBV11-2
CDR3: CASRKPGTTNNEQVF

J: TRBJ2-3
length: 14
V: TRBV5-1
CDR3: CASSKTGGEDTQYF

J: TRBJ1-1
length: 15
V: TRBV19
CDR3: CATERQGGRRTEAFF

J: TRBJ2-3
length: 16
V: TRBV4-3
CDR3: CASSQDRTGATDTQYF

J: TRBJ2-1
length: 13
V: TRBV7-9
CDR3: CASSPLPEDEQFF

J: TRBJ2-5
length: 13
V: TRBV19
CDR3: CASTEAGAETQYF

J: TRBJ2-3
length: 14
V: TRBV20-1
CDR3: CSALAGTSGDTQYF

J: TRBJ2-1
length: 13
V: TRBV18
CDR3: CASSFSAYNEQFF

J: TRBJ2-3
length: 14
V: TRBV7-8
CDR3: CASRTSGNIYTQYF

J: TRBJ2-7
length: 15
V: TRBV18
CDR3: CASSPWSGPSYEQYF

J: TRBJ1-1
length: 16
V: TRBV20-1
CDR3: CSAPIPQGFMNTEAFF

J: TRBJ2-3
length: 15
V: TRBV20-1
CDR3: CSATSGSGGADTQYF

J: TRBJ2-2
length: 17
V: TRBV6-5
CDR3: CASSYSPGQGRGGELFF